Listed here are 27 T cell receptor beta chains from one sample, sequenced in a study of T-cell reconstitution after alpha-beta-depleted transplantation in children. For TCRbeta, the library was prepared with unique molecular identifiers. TCRdb independently ran MiXCR on the PCR reads; one entry per CDR3 protein. The table shows 540,000 or so distinct CDR3 sequences, with roughly 24% occurring only once. Sequences were derived from PBMCs, mostly from graft donor cells, sampled 360 days after TCRalphabeta/CD19-depleted stem cell transplant. These receptors were obtained from a boy younger than two who had a stem cell transplant for acute myeloid leukemia, so the T cells may come from the graft donor.

As DNA, the CDR3 is TGTGCCAGCAGCCCGGACAGTTTCCATGAGCAGTTCTTC. It specifies CASSPDSFHEQFF. The rearrangement links TRBV7-9 to TRBJ2-1, with D possibly being TRBD1 (6 bases). Trimming removed 5 bases at V and 8 bases at J, with 13 bases between. CDR3 length: 13 residues. Germline V gene data show CDR1 as SEHNR and CDR2 as FQNEAQ (reference sequence).

A few counts support this clonotype. The chain employs TRBV6-4 and TRBJ2-1, with D tentatively TRBD1 or TRBD2 (5 bases each). This CDR3 region has 16 residues. In germline, CDR1 is MRHNA, CDR2 SNTAGT. V was clipped by 6 bases and J by 5 bases, with 20 bases between them. The CDR3 sequence is CASSLTGLVGHNEQFF. The DNA for the CDR3 is TGTGCCAGCAGCCTGACCGGCCTAGTGGGACACAATGAGCAGTTCTTC.

This clonotype has only a few counts. The chain employs TRBV20-1 and TRBJ1-1; D unclear. The CDR3 is made up of 12 amino acids. Germline CDR1 is DFQATT and CDR2 is SNEGSKA (reference sequence). Deletions cut 3 bases from V and 7 bases from J, with 12 bases between. CDR3 region: CSASRASGEAFF. The CDR3 nucleotides read TGCAGTGCTAGTAGGGCATCCGGTGAAGCTTTCTTT.

In this sample, this clonotype turned up many times. The chain couples TRBV6-1 to TRBJ2-1; D not resolved. The V end was cut by 7 bases, the J end by 12 bases, with 19 bases between. Germline lookup yields CDR1 MNHNS and CDR2 SASEGT. This CDR3 comprises 13 residues. CDR3 nucleotide sequence: TGTGCCAGCACCCGCACTTTCGACAACAGGCAGTTCTTC. This codes for CASTRTFDNRQFF.

This clonotype has ten or more counts. The J gene is TRBJ2-4, the V gene TRBV29-1; D remains ambiguous. The CDR3 has 19 amino acids. Germline values: CDR1 SQVTM, CDR2 ANQGSEA. V was clipped by 4 bases and J by 3 bases, with 28 bases between them. The CDR3 sequence is CSVVGGIVSAHQSKNIQYF. CDR3 nucleotide sequence: TGCAGCGTTGTAGGTGGGATTGTGTCAGCACACCAAAGCAAAAACATTCAGTACTTC.

The table lists this clonotype with many counts. This chain joins TRBV29-1 and TRBJ1-2; 7 positions agree with TRBD1. The ends lost 6 bases at V and 7 bases at J; junction bases unmatched: 8. Germline V gives CDR1 SQVTM, CDR2 ANQGSEA. There are 12 residues in the CDR3. The CDR3 reads CSVCDRVGGYTF. The CDR3 coding sequence is TGCAGCGTGTGCGACAGGGTGGGTGGCTACACCTTC.

The sample holds many counts of this clonotype. This chain connects TRBV15 to TRBJ2-3; TRBD1 might be the D (5 bases). The ends were cut back, 0 bases at V and 3 bases at J, with 16 bases in the middle. The germline CDR1 and CDR2 sequences are LNHNV and YYDKDF (reference sequence). The CDR3 runs to 17 residues. The CDR3 nucleotides are TGTGCCACCAGCAGAGATCGGTCAGGGTTTAGTACAGATACGCAGTATTTT. Translated: CATSRDRSGFSTDTQYF.

This CDR3 is CSAEWVKSYNEQFF. DNA of the CDR3: TGCAGTGCGGAGTGGGTGAAATCCTACAATGAGCAGTTCTTC. The chain employs TRBV20-1 and TRBJ2-1; no clear D gene. The CDR3 is 14 residues long. From germline, CDR1 is DFQATT and CDR2 SNEGSKA (reference sequence). V gave up 6 bases and J gave up 1 base, with 13 bases separating them.

Only a few counts were recorded for this clonotype. This sequence joins TRBV20-1 and TRBJ2-1, with 10 bases identical to TRBD1. V shed 6 bases and J 5 bases; nucleotides not matched to a gene: 7. CDR3 length: 14 residues. Germline V gene sequence: CDR1 DFQATT, CDR2 SNEGSKA (reference sequence). CDR3 sequence: CSAAGQGYHNEQFF. For the CDR3, the DNA is TGCAGTGCGGCGGGACAGGGGTATCACAATGAGCAGTTCTTC.

The chain uses TRBV6-5 and TRBJ1-5; D is ambiguous. The CDR3 sequence is 14 residues long. Looked up from germline, CDR1 is MNHEY and CDR2 is SVGAGI. V was shortened by 0 bases and J by 9 bases, with 12 bases between the two germline ends. CDR3 sequence (DNA): TGTGCCAGCAGTTACTCGAAGGGCATGGTGCCCCAGCATTTT. This codes for CASSYSKGMVPQHF.

In DNA form, the CDR3 reads TGTGCCAGCAGCGAGGACAGTTTTTTCCATGGCTACACCTTC. Translated: CASSEDSFFHGYTF. The rearrangement joins TRBV7-2 to TRBJ1-2, with a weak D call TRBD1 (6 bases). The length of the CDR3 is 14 residues. Germline V gene sequence: CDR1 SGHTA, CDR2 FQGNSA. The V end lost 5 bases, the J end lost 6 bases, and 16 bases lay between the germline ends.

A few counts support this clonotype. This rearrangement joins TRBV7-9 to TRBJ2-5; D is undetermined. This CDR3 is built from 13 residues. The germline V and J ends were trimmed by 5 bases and 5 bases, with 12 bases remaining between them. Germline loops: CDR1 SEHNR, CDR2 FQNEAQ (reference sequence). The CDR3 here is CASSPPLWETQYF. In DNA, the CDR3 is TGTGCCAGCAGCCCTCCCCTTTGGGAGACCCAGTACTTC. The entire variable domain, with the rest obtained from reference TRBV7-9 and TRBJ2-5, is as follows: DTGVSQNPRHKITKRGQNVTFRCDPISEHNRLYWYRQTLGQGPEFLTYFQNEAQLEKSRLLSDRFSAERPKGSFSTLEIQRTEQGDSAMYLCASSPPLWETQYFGPGTRLLVL.

V and J are TRBV12-3 or TRBV12-4 and TRBJ1-3; no reliable D call. V was trimmed by 3 bases and J by 0 bases, leaving 6 bases between them. CDR3 length equals 14 residues. Here the CDR3 DNA reads TGTGCCAGCAGTTTTGGGTTCTCTGGAAACACCATATATTTT. Its protein is CASSFGFSGNTIYF.

This CDR3 reads CASSFQGVTNEKLFF. The DNA for the CDR3 is TGTGCCAGCAGCTTTCAGGGGGTGACTAATGAAAAACTGTTTTTT. The gene calls are TRBV2 and TRBJ1-4, with TRBD1 identical over 7 bases. Trimming took 6 bases from V and 2 from J; bases not matched to a gene: 6. Germline CDR1 SNHLY, CDR2 FYNNEI. This CDR3 spans 15 amino acids.

This clonotype was seen only a few times. J is TRBJ2-1 and V is TRBV20-1; 15 bases fit TRBD2. Looked up from germline, CDR1 is DFQATT and CDR2 is SNEGSKA (reference sequence). The CDR3 runs 19 residues. V was clipped by 0 bases and J by 0 bases; unmatched bases: 6. The CDR3: CSARDLGLAGGSSYNEQFF. CDR3 coding DNA: TGCAGTGCTAGAGACCTGGGACTAGCGGGGGGTAGCTCCTACAATGAGCAGTTCTTC.

This clonotype appeared a few times. This chain uses TRBV28 with TRBJ2-2, with D possibly TRBD1 on 6 matching bases. The V end lost 3 bases, the J end lost 7 bases, and 21 bases lay between the germline ends. Germline V lookup: CDR1 MDHEN, CDR2 SYDVKM. CDR3 size: 17 residues. CDR3 sequence: CASSFFGQTRRDGELFF. Here the CDR3 DNA reads TGTGCCAGCAGTTTTTTCGGACAGACCCGCCGGGACGGGGAGCTGTTTTTT.

This clonotype was detected many times. The rearrangement links TRBV7-9 to TRBJ2-3; 7 nucleotides line up with TRBD2. Germline CDR1 and CDR2: SEHNR and FQNEAQ (reference sequence). The ends lost 5 bases at V and 2 bases at J; junction bases unmatched: 10. The CDR3 is 16 amino acids. CDR3 sequence (DNA): TGTGCCAGCAGCACTGACTCTAGCGGAAACACAGATACGCAGTATTTT. Translating it yields CASSTDSSGNTDTQYF.

The V gene is TRBV3-1, the J gene TRBJ1-6, with D possibly being TRBD1 (6 bases). This CDR3 is 14 amino acids long. V dropped 4 bases and J dropped 8 bases, with 12 bases sitting between them. CDR1 is LGHDT, CDR2 YNNKEL, per germline (reference sequence). The CDR3 nucleotides are TGTGCCAGCAGCCCGCGGGACACCTATTCACCCCTCCACTTT. It specifies CASSPRDTYSPLHF.

V is TRBV6-5 and J is TRBJ1-5; 7 positions match TRBD1. Germline CDR1 reads MNHEY; CDR2 reads SVGAGI. Trimming cost V 4 bases and J 6 bases; bases outside gene matches: 6. The CDR3 is made up of 14 amino acids. As DNA, the CDR3 is TGTGCCAGCAGTTCTGACAGGGTTTCTCAGCCCCAGCATTTT. Translation gives CASSSDRVSQPQHF.

As to this clonotype: Mismatch with germline at one junction end may stem from a read error. V usage is TRBV25-1 and J usage is TRBJ2-1; 14 bases fit TRBD2. The CDR3 runs 16 residues. Germline V lookup: CDR1 MGHDK, CDR2 SYGVNS. This chain's CDR3 is CASSEWTSGGLNGQFF. CDR3 in DNA: TGTGCCAGCAGTGAGTGGACTAGCGGGGGGCTGAATGGGCAGTTCTTC.

The table lists this clonotype with many counts. The chain combines TRBV7-9 with TRBJ1-1; D gene uncertain. Per germline, CDR1 SEHNR and CDR2 FQNEAQ (reference sequence). The V end lost 5 bases, the J end lost 1 base, and 5 bases lay between the germline ends. This CDR3 comprises 12 residues. The CDR3 DNA reads TGTGCCAGCAGCCGGAGGAACACTGAAGCTTTCTTT. Its translation is CASSRRNTEAFF.

Many counts were recorded for this clonotype. The chain couples TRBV20-1 to TRBJ2-3; 10 positions agree with TRBD2. V was pared by 5 bases and J by 1 base, with 6 bases of the junction left unmatched. The CDR3 extends over 15 amino acids. CDR1 DFQATT and CDR2 SNEGSKA come from the germline V gene (reference sequence). The DNA for the CDR3 is TGCAGTGCTCATCATACTAGCGGGGGCACAGATACGCAGTATTTT. Its protein is CSAHHTSGGTDTQYF.

This clonotype was seen ten or more times. The V call is TRBV7-9, the J call TRBJ2-5; TRBD1 is a possible D gene (6 bases). The V gene lost 7 bases and the J gene lost 7 bases, with 10 bases spanning the gap. CDR1 and CDR2 from the germline V gene are SEHNR and FQNEAQ (reference sequence). This CDR3 region has 11 residues. CDR3 nucleotide sequence: TGTGCCAGCACTACAGGGTCGACCCAGTACTTC. Protein sequence: CASTTGSTQYF.

This clonotype has a handful of counts. The chain links TRBV6-1 to TRBJ2-7; TRBD1 matches at 10 bases. CDR1 is MNHNS and CDR2 is SASEGT in the germline V gene. The CDR3 spans 14 residues. Trimming at V came to 6 bases and at J to 2 bases, leaving 4 bases not matched to a gene. This CDR3 reads CASSPTGGPYEQYV. The DNA of the CDR3 is TGTGCCAGCAGCCCGACAGGGGGCCCCTACGAGCAGTACGTC.

The chain recombines TRBV7-2 with TRBJ1-5, with a weak D call TRBD1 (6 bases). Per germline, CDR1 SGHTA and CDR2 FQGNSA. This CDR3 comprises 15 residues. V lost 3 bases and J 7 bases, leaving 16 bases between the germline ends. CDR3: CASSLGSGQHQPQHF. The CDR3, as DNA: TGTGCCAGCAGCTTGGGATCCGGACAGCACCAGCCCCAGCATTTT.

The V gene is TRBV11-2, the J gene TRBJ2-3; 10 bases fit TRBD2. This CDR3 has 19 residues. Losses at the gene ends were 6 bases for V and 3 bases for J; bases not matched to a gene: 18. In germline, CDR1 is SGHAT, CDR2 FQNNGV. The CDR3 nucleotides are TGTGCCAGCAGTAACGAATCGAATAAGCTAGCGGGGGCGACAGATACGCAGTATTTT. This encodes CASSNESNKLAGATDTQYF.

This chain uses TRBV7-3 with TRBJ2-6; D is perhaps TRBD1 (5 bases). The CDR3 has 18 residues. The germline gives CDR1 SGHTA, CDR2 FQGTGA. The V gene lost 2 bases and the J gene lost 0 bases, with 14 bases spanning the gap. The CDR3 is CASSLYGRVDSGANVLTF. The CDR3 region has the DNA TGTGCCAGCAGCTTATACGGCAGGGTGGACTCTGGGGCCAACGTCCTGACTTTC.